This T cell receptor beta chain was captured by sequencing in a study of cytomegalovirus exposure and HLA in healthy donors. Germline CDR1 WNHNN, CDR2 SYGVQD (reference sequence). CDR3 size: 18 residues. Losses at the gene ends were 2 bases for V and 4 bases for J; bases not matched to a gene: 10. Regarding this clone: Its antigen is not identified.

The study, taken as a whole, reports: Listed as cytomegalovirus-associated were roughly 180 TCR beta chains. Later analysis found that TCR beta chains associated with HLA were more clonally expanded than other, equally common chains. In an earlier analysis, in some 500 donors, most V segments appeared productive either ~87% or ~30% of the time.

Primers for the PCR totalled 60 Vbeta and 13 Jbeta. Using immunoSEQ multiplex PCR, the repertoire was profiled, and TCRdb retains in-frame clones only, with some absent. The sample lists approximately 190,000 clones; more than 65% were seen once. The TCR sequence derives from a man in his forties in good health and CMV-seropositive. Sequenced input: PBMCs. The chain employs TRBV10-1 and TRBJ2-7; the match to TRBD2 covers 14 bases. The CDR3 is CASSERGLAGGGNYEQYF. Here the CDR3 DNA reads TGCGCCAGCAGTGAGCGTGGACTAGCGGGAGGTGGGAATTACGAGCAGTACTTC.